This record covers a single T cell receptor (beta chain). Its antigen is not known. Method: immunoSEQ multiplex PCR; TCRdb's copy keeps in-frame clones and lacks some. The sample has over a million clones; more than 95% are singletons. A CD45RA+ naive subset and a CD45RA-negative memory subset were split from CD4+ cells. Germline assignment: CDR1 KGHSH and CDR2 LQKENI. V was pared by 3 bases and J by 1 base, with 12 bases between. This CDR3 has 15 amino acids. The entry originates in a study of shared clonotypes between healthy human individuals. Broader study findings: Non-shared clonotypes showed lower generation probabilities than clonotypes common to all four donors.

The sequencing input was naive CD4+ T cells sorted from blood. Stated subset: CD45RA+ positively selected. J is TRBJ1-2 and V is TRBV18, with D tentatively TRBD1 (5 bases). The source is a man aged 25 to 45 in good health. The DNA of the CDR3 is TGTGCCAGCTCACCTGGGACTTGGGGTAACTATGGCTACACCTTC. Its protein is CASSPGTWGNYGYTF.